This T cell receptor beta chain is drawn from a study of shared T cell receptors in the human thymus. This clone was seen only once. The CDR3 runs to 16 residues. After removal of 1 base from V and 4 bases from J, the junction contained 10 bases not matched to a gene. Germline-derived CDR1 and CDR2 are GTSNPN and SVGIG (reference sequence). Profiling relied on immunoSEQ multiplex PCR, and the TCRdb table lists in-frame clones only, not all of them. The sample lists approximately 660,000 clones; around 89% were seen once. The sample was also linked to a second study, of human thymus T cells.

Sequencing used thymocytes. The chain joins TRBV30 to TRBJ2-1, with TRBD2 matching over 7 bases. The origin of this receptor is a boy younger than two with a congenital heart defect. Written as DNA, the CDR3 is TGTGCCTGGAGTGAATATGTGTCTAGCGGTTACAATGAGCAGTTCTTC. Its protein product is CAWSEYVSSGYNEQFF.